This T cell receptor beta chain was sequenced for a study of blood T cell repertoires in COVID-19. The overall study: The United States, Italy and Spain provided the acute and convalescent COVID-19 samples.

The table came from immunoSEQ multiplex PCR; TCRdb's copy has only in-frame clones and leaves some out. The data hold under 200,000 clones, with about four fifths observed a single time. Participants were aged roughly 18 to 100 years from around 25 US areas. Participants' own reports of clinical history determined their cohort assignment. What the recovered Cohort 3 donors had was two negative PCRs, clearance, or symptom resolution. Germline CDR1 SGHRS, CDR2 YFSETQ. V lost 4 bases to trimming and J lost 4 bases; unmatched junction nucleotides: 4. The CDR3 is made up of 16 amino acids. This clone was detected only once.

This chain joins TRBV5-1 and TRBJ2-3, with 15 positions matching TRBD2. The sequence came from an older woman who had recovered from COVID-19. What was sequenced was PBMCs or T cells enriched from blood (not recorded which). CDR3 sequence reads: CASSQGLAGGSDTQYF. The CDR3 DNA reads TGCGCCAGCAGCCAGGGACTAGCGGGGGGATCAGATACGCAGTATTTT.